This TCR beta chain came from a study of CD8 T cells in Susac syndrome. Peripheral blood CD8+ and CD4+ T cells were profiled by TCR beta sequencing. Included as multiple sclerosis controls were treatment-naive patients who had stable or active relapsing-remitting disease. Negative isolation yielded the CD8+ and CD4+ T cells, while FACS enriched the TEMRA cells. The authors reverse transcribed roughly 0.5 to 1 ug RNA with random hexamers. Amplification of TCR beta CDR3 across 54 Vbeta and 13 Jbeta was performed with immunoSEQ multiplex PCR. Each CDR3 protein gets one entry after TCRdb re-called the immunoSEQ multiplex PCR reads with MiXCR. This table has around 130,000 distinct CDR3 sequences, 75% to 90% appearing once. This CDR3 region has 13 residues. With V trimmed by 1 base and J by 9 bases, 3 bases remained unmatched. In germline, CDR1 is GTSNPN, CDR2 SVGIG (reference sequence).

The source is a human donor with multiple sclerosis. V gene TRBV30 combines with J gene TRBJ2-1; 10 bases fit TRBD2. Input material: CD8+ T cells from PBMCs. The CDR3 spells CAWSASGSGEQFF. In DNA form, the CDR3 reads TGTGCCTGGAGTGCTAGCGGGAGCGGTGAGCAGTTCTTC.